Presented here are 28 T cell receptor beta chains from one specimen sequenced in a study of regulatory T cells in long-lasting Graves disease. Combining iRepertoire HTBI primers with Arm-PCR of CDR3 regions, the authors built TCR beta libraries. TCRdb used MiXCR to reprocess the multiplex PCR reads, holding one entry per CDR3 protein. This sample has approximately 500,000 distinct CDR3 sequences, with 20% to 25% found just once. Specified time point: persistent/refractory GD, antithyroid drugs over 5 years with positive TRAb. Researchers made the TCR library from RNA that was extracted from PBMCs. Sequenced here: peripheral blood mononuclear cells (PBMCs), sampled when the disease was refractory, from a patient treated with antithyroid drugs. These receptors all come from a female donor with Graves disease.

This clonotype was counted a few times. The CDR3 protein is CSVNSGTSGSTDTQYF. The CDR3 DNA sequence: TGCAGCGTCAATTCCGGGACTAGCGGGAGCACAGATACGCAGTATTTT. This chain uses TRBV29-1 with TRBJ2-3; TRBD2 matches 12 bases. Unmatched junction bases numbered 7, after V lost 6 bases and J lost 0 bases. CDR1 is SQVTM, CDR2 ANQGSEA, per germline. The CDR3 sequence is 16 residues long.

This clonotype was counted many times. J is TRBJ1-4 and V is TRBV12-3 or TRBV12-4; unclear D gene. CDR3 size: 14 residues. The ends were cut back, 5 bases at V and 3 bases at J, with 10 bases in the middle. The CDR3 DNA is TGTGCCAGCAGTCTGGGGATGGCTAATGAAAAACTGTTTTTT. Translation: CASSLGMANEKLFF.

The chain has TRBV2 and TRBJ1-3; TRBD1 matches 8 bases. J gave up 4 bases and V 4 bases, and 6 bases lay outside the gene matches. The CDR3 spans 15 residues. Germline V gene lookup returns CDR1 SNHLY and CDR2 FYNNEI. The CDR3 region has the DNA TGTGCCAGCAGTGGGACAGGGACTACGGGAAACACCATATATTTT. This encodes CASSGTGTTGNTIYF.

As for this clonotype: This may come from a read error, since a much larger clone is one base off. The chain uses TRBV7-7 and TRBJ2-5; TRBD2 agrees at 11 bases. This CDR3 is built from 15 residues. Germline values: CDR1 SSHAT, CDR2 FNYEAQ (reference sequence). The CDR3 DNA reads as TGTGCTAGCAGCCAACTAGCGGGGGTACAAGCGACCCAGTACTTC. This gives the protein CASSQLAGVQATQYF.

This clonotype occurred many times. The chain uses TRBV7-9 and TRBJ1-6; 12 nucleotides match TRBD1. J gave up 13 bases and V 3 bases, and 7 bases lay outside the gene matches. This CDR3 is built from 15 residues. Per germline, CDR1 SEHNR and CDR2 FQNEAQ (reference sequence). CDR3 region: CASSLPGQGAPPLHF. As DNA, the CDR3 is TGTGCCAGCAGCTTGCCGGGACAGGGGGCCCCGCCCCTCCACTTT.

This clonotype has a handful of counts. The genes are TRBV18 and TRBJ1-1, with D unresolved. CDR1 and CDR2 from the germline V gene are KGHSH and LQKENI. The CDR3 runs 15 residues. V dropped 6 bases and J dropped 3 bases, with 17 bases sitting between them. The CDR3 reads CASSPAPRADTEAFF. CDR3 sequence (DNA): TGTGCCAGCTCTCCGGCCCCGCGGGCGGACACTGAAGCTTTCTTT.

This clonotype was seen repeatedly, ten times or more. The chain employs TRBV28 and TRBJ2-5; 8 nucleotides line up with TRBD1. V shed 6 bases and J 2 bases; nucleotides not matched to a gene: 5. CDR1 is MDHEN, CDR2 SYDVKM, per germline. The CDR3 is 14 amino acids. The CDR3 is CASRDGQGQETQYF. The CDR3 DNA follows: TGTGCCAGCAGAGACGGACAGGGACAAGAGACCCAGTACTTC.

This clonotype has ten or more counts. In DNA form, the CDR3 reads TGTGCCAGCAGTGAGACCCCGCGGGACATCCTGAATTCACCCCTCCACTTT. It encodes CASSETPRDILNSPLHF. The rearrangement uses TRBV6-1 and TRBJ1-6; possibly TRBD1 for D (6 bases). The CDR3 extends over 17 amino acids. Between the trimmed V and J ends, which lost 3 bases and 7 bases, there was a span of 19 bases. The V gene's germline CDR1 is MNHNS and CDR2 SASEGT.

Remarks on this clonotype: Being one base from a much bigger clone, this may be a read error. The rearrangement links TRBV3-1 to TRBJ2-2; the D gene could be TRBD1 or TRBD2 (6 bases each). Germline loops: CDR1 LGHDT, CDR2 YNNKEL (reference sequence). The V end was cut by 8 bases, the J end by 10 bases, with 11 bases between. The length of the CDR3 is 11 residues. The DNA for the CDR3 is TGTGCCAGCGGGTGGGGGGCGGAGCTGTTTTTT. It translates to CASGWGAELFF.

The sample holds many counts of this clonotype. The chain recombines TRBV28 with TRBJ2-7; D unresolved. Trimming removed 6 bases at V and 8 bases at J, with 20 bases between. The CDR3 spans 14 residues. The V gene's germline CDR1 is MDHEN and CDR2 SYDVKM. The CDR3 region is CASSRIWTISQQYF. The CDR3, as DNA: TGTGCCAGCAGCCGAATCTGGACCATTTCCCAGCAGTACTTC.

This clonotype has at least ten counts. Written as DNA, the CDR3 is TGTGCCAGCAGCCCCCGACAGGCAATGAACACTGAAGCTTTCTTT. It is translated as CASSPRQAMNTEAFF. The chain combines TRBV11-3 with TRBJ1-1; tentatively, D is TRBD1 (6 bases). This CDR3 is built from 15 residues. The germline V and J ends were trimmed by 5 bases and 0 bases, with 13 bases remaining between them. The germline V gene encodes CDR1 SGHNT and CDR2 YENEEA.

This clonotype was counted many times. The gene calls are TRBV27 and TRBJ1-5, with no clear D. The germline V and J ends were trimmed by 6 bases and 1 base, with 22 bases remaining between them. The CDR3 is made up of 18 amino acids. The germline gives CDR1 MNHEY, CDR2 SMNVEV (reference sequence). As DNA, the CDR3 is TGTGCCAGCAGATCTTTGCAGGCAGGCCGGTCAAGCAATCAGCCCCAGCATTTT. Amino acids: CASRSLQAGRSSNQPQHF.

This clonotype was seen a handful of times. The chain recombines TRBV30 with TRBJ1-1; 7 nucleotides align to TRBD1. Germline V gene lookup returns CDR1 GTSNPN and CDR2 SVGIG (reference sequence). The CDR3 loop spans 14 amino acids. V lost 4 bases to trimming and J lost 6 bases; unmatched junction nucleotides: 11. The CDR3: CAWNRDRVRAEAFF. The CDR3 DNA sequence: TGTGCCTGGAACCGTGACAGGGTGCGCGCTGAAGCTTTCTTT.

The table lists this clonotype with many counts. The J gene is TRBJ1-6, the V gene TRBV2; D uncertain. CDR1 and CDR2 from the germline V gene are SNHLY and FYNNEI. The CDR3 loop spans 15 amino acids. The ends were cut back, 2 bases at V and 8 bases at J, with 13 bases in the middle. The CDR3 DNA follows: TGTGCCAGCAGTGAACGAGCAAACAGTGATTCACCCCTCCACTTT. It specifies CASSERANSDSPLHF.

The CDR3 coding sequence is TGTGCCAGCAGCTTTCTAACAGGCAATCAGCCCCAGCATTTT. Protein: CASSFLTGNQPQHF. The genes are TRBV5-6 and TRBJ1-5; no clear D. The CDR3 runs 14 residues. Trimming pared 2 bases from V and 2 bases from J, leaving 8 bases between. The germline V gene has CDR1 SGHDT and CDR2 YYEEEE.

The sample holds one count of this clonotype. The V and J genes are TRBV20-1 and TRBJ2-7; D is ambiguous. The CDR3 length is 15 residues. V was cut by 0 bases and J by 0 bases, with 12 bases left in between. The germline V gene has CDR1 DFQATT and CDR2 SNEGSKA (reference sequence). The CDR3 spells CSARDPTTSSYEQYF. CDR3 DNA: TGCAGTGCTAGAGATCCCACGACCAGCTCCTACGAGCAGTACTTC.

This clonotype was seen more than once but under ten times. V and J are TRBV4-3 and TRBJ1-6; 11 nucleotides align to TRBD1. With V trimmed by 0 bases and J by 10 bases, 5 bases remained unmatched. The CDR3 consists of 16 residues. Germline CDR1 is LGHNA and CDR2 is YSLEER. The CDR3 DNA sequence: TGCGCCAGCAGCCAAGATGGCGGGACAGGGGGGTCACCCCTCCACTTT. This codes for CASSQDGGTGGSPLHF.

This clonotype has at least ten counts. DNA of the CDR3: TGCAGTGCTAGAGCTTTCACGGGACACACGAACACTGAAGCTTTCTTT. It encodes CSARAFTGHTNTEAFF. J is TRBJ1-1 and V is TRBV20-1; a possible D gene is TRBD1 (6 bases). Deletions cut 1 base from V and 1 base from J, with 16 bases between. Germline V gene data show CDR1 as DFQATT and CDR2 as SNEGSKA (reference sequence). The CDR3 loop spans 16 amino acids.

This clonotype has ten or more counts. The chain is built from TRBV5-6 and TRBJ2-5; TRBD1 matches at 9 bases. CDR3 length equals 16 residues. The V gene's germline CDR1 is SGHDT and CDR2 YYEEEE. The V gene end was trimmed by 0 bases and the J gene end by 5 bases; junction bases not matched to a gene: 8. This chain's CDR3 is CASSLAGQGLRETQYF. CDR3 in DNA: TGTGCCAGCAGCTTGGCGGGACAGGGCCTTCGGGAGACCCAGTACTTC.

Turning to this clonotype: It is likely a read error, because the conserved phenylalanine at the end of the CDR3 is missing. The rearrangement links TRBV20-1 to TRBJ1-5; D perhaps matches TRBD1 (6 bases). The germline V and J ends were trimmed by 5 bases and 4 bases, with 15 bases remaining between them. Germline V gene data show CDR1 as DFQATT and CDR2 as SNEGSKA (reference sequence). CDR3 length equals 14 residues. In DNA, the CDR3 is TGCAGTGCTCATGACAGGTTACCTAATCAGCCCCAGCATCTT. Translation: CSAHDRLPNQPQHL.

The chain combines TRBV10-3 with TRBJ2-6; 12 nucleotides align to TRBD2. Germline-derived CDR1 and CDR2 are ENHRY and SYGVKD. The ends lost 2 bases at V and 1 base at J; junction bases unmatched: 3. There are 18 residues in the CDR3. CDR3 nucleotides: TGTGCCATCAGTGAGGCTAGCGGGAGGGATTCTGGGGCCAACGTCCTGACTTTC. It encodes CAISEASGRDSGANVLTF.

This clonotype was detected a few times. V gene TRBV5-1 combines with J gene TRBJ1-1, with TRBD1 matching 8 bases. The CDR3 loop spans 13 amino acids. Per the germline V gene, CDR1 is SGHRS and CDR2 is YFSETQ. The junction had 7 bases not matched to a gene; V was cut back by 5 bases and J by 7 bases. The CDR3 loop reads CASSSGTGIEAFF. The CDR3 DNA reads as TGCGCCAGCAGTTCCGGGACAGGAATTGAAGCTTTCTTT.

This clonotype was seen ten or more times. The CDR3 loop reads CASSEWFSGQGYEQYF. CDR3 sequence (DNA): TGTGCCAGCAGTGAATGGTTTTCAGGACAGGGCTACGAGCAGTACTTC. The gene calls are TRBV6-1 and TRBJ2-7, with TRBD1 matching over 8 bases. The V gene end was trimmed by 2 bases and the J gene end by 3 bases; junction bases not matched to a gene: 9. Looked up from germline, CDR1 is MNHNS and CDR2 is SASEGT. This CDR3 has 16 amino acids.

This clonotype was picked up a small number of times. The chain joins TRBV20-1 to TRBJ2-2; the match to TRBD2 covers 12 bases. Germline V CDR1 and CDR2: DFQATT, SNEGSKA (reference sequence). There are 18 residues in the CDR3. J gave up 1 base and V 0 bases, and 6 bases lay outside the gene matches. The CDR3 loop reads CSARDQTSGSWNTGELFF. As DNA, the CDR3 is TGCAGTGCTAGAGATCAGACTAGCGGGAGTTGGAACACCGGGGAGCTGTTTTTT.

This clonotype showed up just a few times. V gene TRBV7-9 combines with J gene TRBJ2-7; D remains unclear. Germline V CDR1 and CDR2: SEHNR, FQNEAQ (reference sequence). The CDR3 length is 12 residues. V was shortened by 3 bases and J by 4 bases, with 7 bases between the two germline ends. CDR3 residues: CASSFHQYEQYF. As DNA, the CDR3 is TGTGCCAGCAGCTTCCATCAATACGAGCAGTACTTC.

This chain links TRBV20-1 with TRBJ2-7; D uncertain. The germline V and J ends were trimmed by 3 bases and 2 bases, with 8 bases remaining between them. CDR1 DFQATT and CDR2 SNEGSKA come from the germline V gene (reference sequence). The CDR3 runs 12 residues. The CDR3 nucleotides are TGCAGTGCTAGGACGGACCCCTACGAGCAGTACTTC. Its translation is CSARTDPYEQYF.

This clonotype was detected many times. The rearrangement joins TRBV3-1 to TRBJ2-5; D gene uncertain. CDR1 is LGHDT and CDR2 is YNNKEL in the germline V gene (reference sequence). Trimming removed 0 bases at V and 0 bases at J, with 11 bases between. CDR3 length: 16 amino acids. CDR3 DNA sequence: TGTGCCAGCAGCCAAGAAGGTTCACAAAACCAAGAGACCCAGTACTTC. Translating it yields CASSQEGSQNQETQYF.

This clonotype showed up many times. V usage is TRBV28 and J usage is TRBJ2-5; no clear D. The germline CDR1 and CDR2 sequences are MDHEN and SYDVKM. Trimming pared 5 bases from V and 1 base from J, leaving 8 bases between. This CDR3 contains 13 residues. This chain's CDR3 is CASSPHSQETQYF. The CDR3 coding sequence is TGTGCCAGCAGTCCCCATAGCCAAGAGACCCAGTACTTC.